The 20 T cell receptor beta chains reported below all come from one sample, sequenced in a study of T cell responses to AZD1222 COVID-19 vaccine. TCRdb keeps only in-frame clones here, not all; method: immunoSEQ multiplex PCR. The table has 90,000 or so clones, about 86% seen once; the top ten hold 7.9%. The sequenced sample was peripheral blood, obtained on day 0 of AZD1222 vaccination. The receptors were sampled from an adult in good health.

The rearrangement links TRBV29-1 to TRBJ2-7; a possible D gene is TRBD2 (6 bases). CDR1 is SQVTM and CDR2 is ANQGSEA in the germline V gene. Deletions cut 0 bases from V and 5 bases from J, with 11 bases between. The CDR3 totals 13 residues. CDR3 bases: TGCAGCGTTGAAGACTCCGGGAGACACGAGCAGTACTTC. It encodes CSVEDSGRHEQYF.

The CDR3 sequence: CASSLDRPGRSYGYTF. In nucleotides, the CDR3 is TGTGCCAGCAGCTTAGACAGACCCGGAAGGAGCTATGGCTACACCTTC. V usage is TRBV11-2 and J usage is TRBJ1-2; D not certain. The V and J ends lost 0 bases and 4 bases respectively, with 15 bases between them. Germline CDR1 is SGHAT and CDR2 is FQNNGV. The CDR3 contains 16 residues. Full variable domain (outside the CDR3, taken from reference TRBV11-2 and TRBJ1-2): EAGVAQSPRYKIIEKRQSVAFWCNPISGHATLYWYQQILGQGPKLLIQFQNNGVVDDSQLPKDRFSAERLKGVDSTLKIQPAKLEDSAVYLCASSLDRPGRSYGYTFGSGTRLTVV.

The genes are TRBV28 and TRBJ1-5; TRBD1 aligns across 11 bases. After removal of 7 bases from V and 6 bases from J, the junction contained 8 bases not matched to a gene. Germline V CDR1 and CDR2: MDHEN, SYDVKM. CDR3 length: 15 residues. The DNA for the CDR3 is TGTGCCAGCAACTTTGGGACAGGGGGAAGTCAGCCCCAGCATTTT. Translated: CASNFGTGGSQPQHF. Variable domain in full (rest from reference TRBV28 and TRBJ1-5): DVKVTQSSRYLVKRTGEKVFLECVQDMDHENMFWYRQDPGLGLRLIYFSYDVKMKEKGDIPEGYSVSREKKERFSLILESASTNQTSMYLCASNFGTGGSQPQHFGDGTRLSIL.

The V gene is TRBV27, the J gene TRBJ2-2, with D maybe TRBD2 (7 bases). Trimming shortened V by 9 bases and J by 5 bases, and 16 bases separated the two germline ends. In germline, CDR1 is MNHEY, CDR2 SMNVEV (reference sequence). The CDR3 runs 14 residues. In nucleotides, the CDR3 is TGTGCCAGTCGGTTGGGGGGGCAAACCGGGGAGCTGTTTTTT. Amino acid sequence: CASRLGGQTGELFF.

V usage is TRBV19 and J usage is TRBJ2-5; no clear D. CDR1 is LNHDA and CDR2 is SQIVND in the germline V gene (reference sequence). The CDR3 is made up of 10 amino acids. The CDR3 protein is CLRERETQYF. CDR3 in DNA: TGTTTGAGAGAAAGAGAGACCCAGTACTTC.

The genes are TRBV7-9 and TRBJ2-7; 9 bases agree with TRBD1. Germline CDR1 and CDR2: SEHNR and FQNEAQ (reference sequence). This CDR3 has 16 residues. Unmatched junction bases numbered 9, after V lost 3 bases and J lost 3 bases. CDR3 nucleotide sequence: TGTGCCAGCAGCTTGCAGACAGGGGGTTGGTACTACGAGCAGTACTTC. Amino acid sequence: CASSLQTGGWYYEQYF.

This rearrangement joins TRBV19 to TRBJ2-1; the D call may be TRBD1 or TRBD2 (6 bases each). V was clipped by 6 bases and J by 0 bases, with 12 bases between them. CDR1 is LNHDA and CDR2 is SQIVND in the germline V gene (reference sequence). The CDR3 is 15 amino acids. The CDR3 DNA follows: TGTGCCAGTAGCCTAGGGGGGTTCTCCTACAATGAGCAGTTCTTC. Its translation is CASSLGGFSYNEQFF.

This clone has a single count. This rearrangement joins TRBV3-1 (or the pseudogene TRBV3-2) to TRBJ2-1, with D unresolved. V was shortened by 0 bases and J by 0 bases, with 12 bases between the two germline ends. This CDR3 is 17 amino acids long. Germline CDR1 reads LGHDT; CDR2 reads YNNKEL (reference sequence). This CDR3 is CASSQDSWLGSYNEQFF. CDR3 in DNA: TGTGCCAGCAGCCAAGATAGTTGGCTAGGCTCCTACAATGAGCAGTTCTTC.

This chain uses TRBV28 with TRBJ2-5, with D perhaps matching TRBD1 (6 bases). From germline, CDR1 is MDHEN and CDR2 SYDVKM. The CDR3 covers 18 residues. Trimming took 2 bases from V and 4 from J, leaving 23 bases between them. The DNA of the CDR3 is TGTGCCAGCAGTTTACCCTCTGGACAGTTGTTTTCCCCAGAGACCCAGTACTTC. It codes for CASSLPSGQLFSPETQYF.

V gene TRBV27 combines with J gene TRBJ1-5; perhaps TRBD1 as D (5 bases). CDR3 length equals 15 residues. Trimming removed 6 bases at V and 0 bases at J, with 12 bases between. Germline CDR1 MNHEY, CDR2 SMNVEV (reference sequence). In nucleotides, the CDR3 is TGTGCCAGCAGACCGGGGGTAGTTAGCAATCAGCCCCAGCATTTT. Its translation: CASRPGVVSNQPQHF.

The gene calls are TRBV4-3 and TRBJ2-2; no firm D call. The CDR3 consists of 14 residues. Germline V lookup: CDR1 LGHNA, CDR2 YSLEER. Trimming removed 0 bases from V and 2 bases from J, with 4 bases in between. CDR3 loop: CASSQDLNTGELFF. In DNA form, the CDR3 reads TGCGCCAGCAGCCAAGATCTTAACACCGGGGAGCTGTTTTTT.

The V call is TRBV7-2, the J call TRBJ2-1; TRBD2 aligns across 7 bases. Germline V lookup: CDR1 SGHTA, CDR2 FQGNSA. The CDR3 covers 15 residues. Trimming at V came to 5 bases and at J to 3 bases, leaving 7 bases not matched to a gene. CDR3 DNA: TGTGCCAGCAGCCAGGGCGGGGGAAACTACAATGAGCAGTTCTTC. This codes for CASSQGGGNYNEQFF.

This CDR3 reads CASSLGQARTDTQYF. The CDR3 DNA reads TGTGCCAGCAGCTTGGGGCAGGCCCGCACAGATACGCAGTATTTT. The chain carries TRBV11-3 and TRBJ2-3; D possibly corresponds to TRBD1 (5 bases). Germline CDR1 and CDR2: SGHNT and YENEEA. The CDR3 consists of 15 residues. V shed 3 bases and J shed 1 base, with 11 bases lying between them.

The chain employs TRBV6-5 and TRBJ2-7, with D possibly being TRBD2 (5 bases). Germline V gene data show CDR1 as MNHEY and CDR2 as SVGAGI. V shed 4 bases and J shed 2 bases, with 12 bases lying between them. CDR3 length: 14 amino acids. This CDR3 reads CASSSGSWPYEQYF. In nucleotides, the CDR3 is TGTGCCAGCAGTTCGGGATCCTGGCCCTACGAGCAGTACTTC.

The gene calls are TRBV10-3 and TRBJ2-1; TRBD2 matches at 12 bases. Germline V gives CDR1 ENHRY, CDR2 SYGVKD. CDR3 length: 13 amino acids. V was clipped by 10 bases and J by 9 bases; unmatched bases: 7. The CDR3 DNA follows: TGTGCCACATTACTAGCGGGAGGCGGTGAGCAGTTCTTC. This sequence encodes CATLLAGGGEQFF.

The V call is TRBV5-5, the J call TRBJ2-7; D might be TRBD1 (6 bases). The CDR3 spans 16 residues. Trimming removed 2 bases from V and 4 bases from J, with 19 bases in between. The germline gives CDR1 SGHKS, CDR2 YYEKEE (reference sequence). The CDR3 loop reads CASSFQGRVAEYEQYF. CDR3 in DNA: TGTGCCAGCAGCTTTCAGGGGCGCGTCGCGGAATACGAGCAGTACTTC.

The chain is built from TRBV7-6 and TRBJ1-4; no clear D gene. V was cut by 3 bases and J by 8 bases, with 10 bases left in between. The CDR3 is made up of 13 amino acids. Per the germline V gene, CDR1 is SGHVS and CDR2 is FNYEAQ. CDR3 sequence (DNA): TGTGCCAGCAGCTTTACAGTGGGCGAAAAACTGTTTTTT. Its protein product is CASSFTVGEKLFF.

The V gene is TRBV6-5, the J gene TRBJ2-5, with 10 nucleotides matching TRBD2. The CDR3 extends over 15 amino acids. Germline CDR1 and CDR2: MNHEY and SVGAGI. J lost 5 bases, V lost 1 base, and 4 bases had no gene match. The CDR3 region has the DNA TGTGCCAGCAGTTACTGGCTAGCGGGAGCTGAGACCCAGTACTTC. Translation: CASSYWLAGAETQYF.

This clone has only one observation. The chain is built from TRBV9 and TRBJ1-1; 7 positions match TRBD1. CDR1 is SGDLS and CDR2 is YYNGEE in the germline V gene. The CDR3 is made up of 13 amino acids. With 6 bases clipped from V and 4 bases from J, the junction kept 6 bases outside the gene matches. This CDR3 is CASNQGGLTEAFF. The CDR3 DNA follows: TGTGCCAGCAACCAGGGGGGCCTCACTGAAGCTTTCTTT.

The chain combines TRBV7-2 with TRBJ2-3; D gene uncertain. Germline assignment: CDR1 SGHTA and CDR2 FQGNSA. The germline V and J ends were trimmed by 5 bases and 1 base, with 7 bases remaining between them. The CDR3 is 13 amino acids. The CDR3 DNA reads TGTGCCAGCAGCCACTCCGGCACAGATACGCAGTATTTT. It yields the protein CASSHSGTDTQYF.